One T cell receptor beta chain is described in this entry. Naive CD8 isolation took CD45RO-negative cells positively selected for CCR7 and excluded terminally differentiated effector memory CD45RA+ cells. Recent acute infections and vaccinations were absent in the healthy HIV-negative adult donors. This sample stems from a study of shared clonotypes between healthy human individuals. For the study at large: Two women and three men aged 18 to 49 made up the donors.

Deep was the level at which the assay was run. The authors' processing: ImmunoSEQ yielded junction-only sequences lacking quality scores, so filtering differed. Clones were sequenced by immunoSEQ multiplex PCR, and TCRdb holds only the in-frame ones, with some missing. Clonal size and the V and J genes are those of that table, whereas D and trimming came from the DNA. This table holds approximately 1.9 million clones, about 93% found once. Looked up from germline, CDR1 is WSHSY and CDR2 is SAAADI. V shed 4 bases and J shed 4 bases, with 14 bases lying between them. This CDR3 is built from 15 residues.

This TCR derives from a man aged 18-30 years in good health. Some clones in this sample may be carry-over from other donors' samples. The chain employs TRBV10-2 and TRBJ1-5; tentatively, D is TRBD1 (5 bases). The specimen sequenced was naive CD8+ T cells from PBMCs. CDR3 bases: TGCGCCAGCAGTGGAGGGTGGGACCCAAATCAGCCCCAGCATTTT. This gives the protein CASSGGWDPNQPQHF.